This TCR beta chain was documented in a study of identifying expanded T cells in peripheral blood. General study results and limits: Approximately two-week clone count variance significantly increased as total template count grew. About 1.2 clones differed between technical replicates, versus approximately 17 and 20 over time.

Healthy donors had no documented immune events, such as infections, while sampled. Only in-frame clones appear in the TCRdb table, and some are missing; sequencing was by immunoSEQ multiplex PCR. The sample yields tens of thousands of clones, around 87% seen once. To note about this clone: Antigen specificity is unknown.

Germline V gene sequence: CDR1 SGHNT, CDR2 YENEEA. This CDR3 spans 15 amino acids. Trimming stripped 1 base from V and 2 bases from J, with 10 bases between. V and J are TRBV11-3 and TRBJ2-3; D unclear. The TCR originated in a person aged 18 to 70 in good health. Material for sequencing was blood. This CDR3 reads CASSLGGENTDTQYF. CDR3 bases: TGTGCCAGCAGCTTAGGCGGAGAAAACACAGATACGCAGTATTTT.